This is a list of T cell receptor beta chains from one sample in a study of radiotherapy plus CTLA-4 blockade in lung cancer. The data were produced by immunoSEQ multiplex PCR, yet TCRdb's version contains in-frame clones alone and is incomplete. The sample consists of about 97,000 clones, 65% to 85% of them appearing once. The specimen was peripheral blood, collected from a patient treated with radiotherapy plus ipilimumab. Receptors were obtained from a human donor with non-small cell lung cancer who had a partial response to radiotherapy plus ipilimumab. Some clones in this sample may be carry-over from other donors' samples. CDR3s include the opening cysteine and the closing phenylalanine or tryptophan. The D gene is left open where the match is weak. Some rows mark clone size as missing; the rest say once, few, many or name a class of expanded clone.

TRBJ2-5 TRBD1 TRBV6-1 - TGTGCCAACCGACAGGGGGGAGGAGAGACCCAGTACTTC CANRQGGGETQYF
TRBJ1-5 - TRBV2 few TGTGCCAGCAGTACTCAGGGTGGTCAGCCCCAGCATTTT CASSTQGGQPQHF
TRBJ2-1 - TRBV11-3 - TGTGCCAGCAGCCCTGCAATATCGGGGGGCGGGAGTCTCGATGAGCAGTTCTTC CASSPAISGGGSLDEQFF
TRBJ1-1 - TRBV7-2 few TGTGCCAGCAGCTTAGAGGCGTCCGGCAGGACTGAAGCTTTCTTT CASSLEASGRTEAFF
TRBJ1-2 - TRBV9 - TGTGCCAGCAGCGTTGTCGACAAATATGGCTACACCTTC CASSVVDKYGYTF
TRBJ1-2 - TRBV6-1 - TGTGCCAGCAGTCATGGACAAGACTATGGCTACACCTTC CASSHGQDYGYTF
TRBJ2-6 - TRBV27 - TGTGCCAGCAGTTTAATTCCCAGCTCTGGGGCCAACGTCCTGACTTTC CASSLIPSSGANVLTF
TRBJ2-7 TRBD1 TRBV5-1 few TGCGCCAGCAGCTCCCCGCCTATCGGACAGGGAAACCCCCTCGAGCAGTACTTC CASSSPPIGQGNPLEQYF
TRBJ1-1 - TRBV11-2 - TGTGCCAGCAGCTTTAACACCGCTGAAGCTTTCTTT CASSFNTAEAFF
TRBJ1-1 - TRBV11-2 - TGTGCCAGCAAATATGACACGCCGAACACTGAAGCTTTCTTT CASKYDTPNTEAFF
TRBJ1-4 TRBD1 TRBV6-5 few TGTGCCAGCAGAGGGACAGGGGCCCCTGGAGAAAAACTGTTTTTT CASRGTGAPGEKLFF
TRBJ2-7 - TRBV11-3 - TGTGCCAGCAGCCTAGGTCCGGACTTGGGGCAGTACTTC CASSLGPDLGQYF
TRBJ2-5 - TRBV6-5 - TGTGCCACCAGGCGCGGGATTACTCAAGAGACCCAGTACTTC CATRRGITQETQYF
TRBJ2-1 - TRBV9 - TGTGCCAGCAGCGGGGGCTTGGCGTACAATGAGCAGTTCTTC CASSGGLAYNEQFF
TRBJ1-3 - TRBV5-6 - TGTGCCAGCAGCATGCTCGACTCCCGCTCTGGAAACACCATATATTTT CASSMLDSRSGNTIYF
TRBJ1-2 TRBD1 TRBV6-5 - TGTGCCAGCAGTAGACAGGGTCGGGCTAACTATGGCTACACCTTC CASSRQGRANYGYTF
TRBJ2-3 TRBD1 TRBV5-1 once TGCGCCAGCAGCTTGGACAGGGGGCGAACAGATACGCAGTATTTT CASSLDRGRTDTQYF
TRBJ1-2 - TRBV7-2 - TGTGCCAGCAGGAGGGAGAGCTATGGCTACACCTTC CASRRESYGYTF
TRBJ2-3 TRBD2 TRBV11-2 - TGTGCCAGCAGCTTAGGGACAACGGGACTAGCCACAGATACGCAGTATTTT CASSLGTTGLATDTQYF
TRBJ1-5 - TRBV2 once TGTGCCAGCAGTGAAGCGCGGGCAAGGGGCAATCAGCCCCAGCATTTT CASSEARARGNQPQHF
TRBJ2-1 - TRBV7-2 - TGTGCCAGCAGCTTAGCCCTAGCGTCGGGAGAGCAGTTCTTC CASSLALASGEQFF
TRBJ2-3 TRBD2 TRBV5-1 - TGCGCCAGCAGCTTACTAGCGGGGGATACGCAGTATTTT CASSLLAGDTQYF
TRBJ1-1 - TRBV11-3 - TGTGCCAGCAGCTCGAACAGGGAAACCCAAGCTTTCTTT CASSSNRETQAFF
TRBJ1-5 TRBD1 TRBV19 - TGTGCCAGTAGAACGACAGGGGTGGGCAATCAGCCCCAGCATTTT CASRTTGVGNQPQHF
TRBJ2-7 - TRBV7-7 - TGTGCCAGCAGCTTAAGCTTTTCTGCAGGATACGAGCAGTACTTC CASSLSFSAGYEQYF
TRBJ2-1 TRBD2 TRBV28 - TGTGCCAGCAACCGACTAGCGGTACCTATTCCGCAGTTCTTC CASNRLAVPIPQFF
TRBJ2-3 TRBD2 TRBV4-3 - TGCGCCAGCAGCCTCCTGGGCGGGGGGGCCCCAGATACGCAGTATTTT CASSLLGGGAPDTQYF
TRBJ1-5 - TRBV28 - TGTGCCAGCAAACGGAGCAATCAGCCCCAGCATTTT CASKRSNQPQHF
TRBJ2-3 - TRBV28 - TGTGCCAGCAGTTTAGCGGGTGCTAGCACAGATACGCAGTATTTT CASSLAGASTDTQYF
TRBJ1-4 - TRBV27 - TGTGCCAGCAGTACTGGGGGAGGGGTGGGTGAAAAACTGTTTTTT CASSTGGGVGEKLFF
TRBJ2-3 TRBD2 TRBV29-1 - TGCAGCGTTGACACTAGCGGGATTGATACGCAGTATTTT CSVDTSGIDTQYF
TRBJ1-6 TRBD1 TRBV6-1 - TGTGCCAACCGACAGGGTTGGAATTCACCCCTCCACTTT CANRQGWNSPLHF
TRBJ2-2 TRBD1 TRBV6-1 - TGTGCCAGCAGGAAAGGACAGGGGAACACCGGGGAGCTGTTTTTT CASRKGQGNTGELFF